The rows below give T cell receptor beta chains drawn from one sample of a study of early T cells in non-severe SARS-CoV-2 infection. TCRdb processed the 5' RACE reads anew with MiXCR; each CDR3 protein has one entry. The sample lists some 12,000 distinct CDR3 sequences, approximately 4.4% occurring once. The sequenced material came from whole blood. These receptors all come from an adult who was a healthcare worker with PCR-confirmed SARS-CoV-2 infection or an uninfected control (not recorded which). CDR3s include the opening cysteine and the closing phenylalanine or tryptophan. The D gene is left open where the match is weak. Size tells how often a clone was seen (once, few, many) or the class of an expanded clone, and some rows leave it out.

j_call | clone_size | v_call | d_call | cdr3_aa | cdr3_nt
TRBJ2-1 | . | TRBV6-2/TRBV6-3 | . | CASSYSSYNEQFF | TGTGCCAGCAGTTACAGCTCCTACAATGAGCAGTTCTTC
TRBJ2-5 | many | TRBV6-6 | . | CASSYSSETQYF | TGTGCCAGCAGTTACTCTTCGGAGACCCAGTACTTC
TRBJ1-1 | many | TRBV27 | . | CASSLSKGNTEAFF | TGTGCCAGCAGTTTATCCAAGGGTAACACTGAAGCTTTCTTT
TRBJ1-1 | many | TRBV13 | TRBD1 | CASSPGGTEAFF | TGTGCCAGCAGCCCAGGGGGTACTGAAGCTTTCTTT
TRBJ1-2 | many | TRBV30 | . | CAWSVLRGGYTF | TGTGCCTGGAGTGTACTTCGGGGTGGCTACACCTTC
TRBJ1-1 | . | TRBV14 | . | CASSQVRRSEAFF | TGTGCCAGCAGCCAAGTTCGGCGGAGTGAAGCTTTCTTT
TRBJ2-7 | . | TRBV6-5 | . | CASSYGRQGGYEQYF | TGTGCCAGCAGTTACGGAAGGCAGGGGGGCTACGAGCAGTACTTC
TRBJ1-2 | many | TRBV30 | . | CAWSLGAYYGYTF | TGTGCCTGGAGTCTGGGGGCGTACTATGGCTACACCTTC
TRBJ1-5 | many | TRBV4-2 | TRBD1 | CASSHPGGVGQPQHF | TGTGCCAGCAGCCATCCAGGGGGTGTCGGTCAGCCCCAGCATTTT
TRBJ1-1 | medium-sized | TRBV14 | . | CASSQDLVTEAFF | TGTGCCAGCAGCCAAGATCTAGTCACTGAAGCTTTCTTT
TRBJ1-1 | many | TRBV29-1 | . | CSALDGSTEAFF | TGCAGCGCCCTGGACGGATCCACTGAAGCTTTCTTT
TRBJ1-2 | many | TRBV7-9 | . | CASSLAARDYTF | TGTGCCAGCAGCTTAGCGGCGAGGGACTACACCTTC
TRBJ2-1 | many | TRBV7-3 | . | CASSSEGTSSYNEQFF | TGTGCCAGCAGCTCAGAGGGTACGAGCTCCTACAATGAGCAGTTCTTC
TRBJ1-5 | many | TRBV18 | TRBD1 | CASSLGTGAWSNQPQHF | TGTGCCAGCTCTCTCGGGACAGGGGCTTGGAGCAATCAGCCCCAGCATTTT
TRBJ1-1 | many | TRBV7-6 | . | CASSQGATNTEAFF | TGTGCCAGCAGTCAGGGTGCTACGAACACTGAAGCTTTCTTT
TRBJ2-1 | few | TRBV11-2 | . | CASSTGQIQFF | TGTGCCAGCAGCACCGGACAGATACAGTTCTTC
TRBJ2-2 | . | TRBV18 | . | CASSPKRGPSNTGELFF | TGTGCCAGCTCACCAAAGAGGGGTCCATCGAACACCGGGGAGCTGTTTTTT
TRBJ2-1 | medium-sized | TRBV5-1 | TRBD2 | CASSLDSGVEQFF | TGCGCCAGCAGCTTAGATAGCGGGGTCGAGCAGTTCTTC
TRBJ1-2 | many | TRBV4-1 | . | CASSQDQALGGYTF | TGCGCCAGCAGCCAAGATCAGGCTCTCGGCGGCTACACCTTC
TRBJ1-2 | many | TRBV6-2/TRBV6-3 | TRBD1 | CASSPQGYGYTF | TGTGCCAGCAGCCCACAGGGGTATGGCTACACCTTC
TRBJ2-3 | . | TRBV7-2 | . | CASSQGGQFTQYF | TGTGCCAGCTCTCAAGGGGGGCAATTTACGCAGTATTTT
TRBJ2-7 | many | TRBV19 | . | CASSIDQGRNYEQYF | TGTGCCAGTAGTATAGATCAGGGGAGAAACTACGAGCAGTACTTC
TRBJ1-1 | medium-sized | TRBV12-3/TRBV12-4 | . | CASSLGVGGGFAFF | TGTGCCAGCAGTTTAGGAGTAGGGGGTGGTTTCGCTTTCTTT
TRBJ1-3 | many | TRBV5-8 | . | CASSLDNLFSGNTIYF | TGTGCCAGCAGCTTGGATAATCTGTTCTCTGGAAACACCATATATTTT
TRBJ2-3 | many | TRBV3-1 | . | CASTGRRDTQYF | TGTGCCAGCACCGGACGACGGGATACGCAGTATTTT
TRBJ1-5 | many | TRBV7-2 | . | CASSLVASNQPQHF | TGTGCCAGCAGCTTAGTGGCTAGCAATCAGCCCCAGCATTTT
TRBJ2-1 | many | TRBV6-5 | TRBD2 | CASSYNSGGPLNEQFF | TGTGCCAGCAGTTACAATAGCGGGGGGCCTCTCAATGAGCAGTTCTTC
TRBJ1-2 | medium-sized | TRBV3-1 | . | CASNRGQNYGYTF | TGTGCCAGCAACCGTGGGCAGAACTATGGCTACACCTTC
TRBJ2-3 | . | TRBV6-6 | . | CASSPGQSSQGQYF | TGTGCCAGCAGTCCCGGACAGTCCTCTCAGGGGCAGTATTTT
TRBJ1-2 | many | TRBV3-1 | . | CASSQDRAARYGYTF | TGTGCCAGCAGCCAAGACAGGGCCGCCCGCTATGGCTACACCTTC
TRBJ2-4 | medium-sized | TRBV12-3/TRBV12-4 | . | CASSLPRTKNIQYF | TGTGCCAGCAGCCTCCCGCGAACCAAAAACATTCAGTACTTC
TRBJ1-1 | medium-sized | TRBV4-3 | . | CASSRRQTTEAFF | TGCGCCAGCAGCCGCAGACAAACTACTGAAGCTTTCTTT
TRBJ1-2 | many | TRBV7-2 | . | CASSLAGYGYTF | TGTGCCAGCAGCTTGGCAGGGTATGGCTACACCTTC
TRBJ1-1 | many | TRBV4-2 | . | CASSQDPDPEAEAFF | TGTGCCAGCAGCCAAGACCCTGATCCTGAGGCTGAAGCTTTCTTT
TRBJ2-3 | many | TRBV20-1 | TRBD2 | CSHKTGGDTQYF | TGCAGTCACAAGACGGGAGGAGATACGCAGTATTTT
TRBJ1-2 | few | TRBV6-5 | . | CASSYSNPESYGYTF | TGTGCCAGCAGTTACTCGAACCCCGAGTCATATGGCTACACCTTC
TRBJ2-5 | many | TRBV20-1 | . | CSARPAHRGETQYF | TGCAGTGCTAGGCCGGCTCACCGGGGAGAGACCCAGTACTTC
TRBJ2-7 | few | TRBV18 | . | CASSPQTDEQYF | TGTGCCAGCTCACCCCAGACTGACGAGCAGTACTTC
TRBJ2-7 | few | TRBV20-1 | TRBD1 | CSYCWDRAYEQYF | TGCAGCTATTGCTGGGACAGGGCCTACGAGCAGTACTTC